The 30 T cell receptor beta chains below were found in one sample sequenced in a study of T-cell reconstitution after alpha-beta-depleted transplantation in children. Molecular barcoding with unique molecular identifiers was used for the TCRbeta library. TCRdb reanalysed the PCR reads using MiXCR and keeps one entry per CDR3 protein. Found here are 200,000 to 300,000 distinct CDR3 sequences, approximately 12% of them singletons; the top ten hold over 2.5%. The material was PBMCs from the stem cell graft donor, obtained from the stem cell graft. All receptors derive from a human donor who donated a stem cell graft to a child with acute lymphoblastic leukemia.

The chain carries TRBV18 and TRBJ1-2; 10 bases are a match to TRBD1. In germline, CDR1 is KGHSH, CDR2 LQKENI. This CDR3 spans 15 amino acids. Trimming at V came to 2 bases and at J to 2 bases, leaving 2 bases not matched to a gene. The CDR3 bases are TGTGCCAGCTCACCAGGGACAGGGGCGAACTATGGCTACACCTTC. As protein: CASSPGTGANYGYTF.

This clonotype was seen at least ten times. The V gene is TRBV20-1, the J gene TRBJ1-6; D gene uncertain. Germline assignment: CDR1 DFQATT and CDR2 SNEGSKA (reference sequence). The CDR3 spans 14 residues. The V end was cut by 1 base, the J end by 7 bases, with 11 bases between. The CDR3 nucleotides read TGCAGTGCTAGAGGTTCGGTGCTAAATTCACCCCTCCACTTT. Encoded protein: CSARGSVLNSPLHF.

This clonotype was seen ten or more times. This chain uses TRBV27 with TRBJ2-4; no clear D gene. With 2 bases removed from V and 0 bases from J, the gap between germline ends came to 8 bases. This CDR3 comprises 15 residues. Per the germline V gene, CDR1 is MNHEY and CDR2 is SMNVEV (reference sequence). The DNA of the CDR3 is TGTGCCAGCAGTTTAAGCTGGGCAGCCAAAAACATTCAGTACTTC. Protein sequence: CASSLSWAAKNIQYF.

This chain connects TRBV5-1 to TRBJ1-2; 7 nucleotides align to TRBD1. CDR1 SGHRS and CDR2 YFSETQ come from the germline V gene. This CDR3 has 14 amino acids. Losses at the gene ends were 5 bases for V and 3 bases for J; bases not matched to a gene: 7. CDR3 residues: CASRETGAHYGYTF. CDR3 nucleotide sequence: TGCGCCAGCAGGGAAACAGGGGCCCACTATGGCTACACCTTC.

The chain links TRBV5-4 to TRBJ1-1; TRBD1 is a possible D gene (5 bases). Trimming left V 4 bases short and J 2 bases short, with 9 bases between. The CDR3 sequence is 13 residues long. Germline V gene lookup returns CDR1 SGHNT and CDR2 YYREEE (reference sequence). The CDR3 nucleotides read TGTGCCAGCAGCACGGGACCCAACACTGAAGCTTTCTTT. Amino acids: CASSTGPNTEAFF.

This clonotype was seen at least ten times. The CDR3 protein is CASSPSGTGKVPFF. The CDR3 bases are TGTGCCAGCAGCCCATCCGGGACAGGGAAGGTACCTTTCTTT. V usage is TRBV7-2 and J usage is TRBJ1-1, with TRBD1 identical over 9 bases. The junction had 13 bases not matched to a gene; V was cut back by 5 bases and J by 12 bases. Germline V gene sequence: CDR1 SGHTA, CDR2 FQGNSA. This CDR3 comprises 14 residues.

This clonotype was counted ten times or more. The chain recombines TRBV6-5 with TRBJ2-5; a weak D match, TRBD1 (5 bases). V dropped 6 bases and J dropped 5 bases, with 10 bases sitting between them. CDR3 length equals 12 residues. Looked up from germline, CDR1 is MNHEY and CDR2 is SVGAGI. The CDR3 nucleotides read TGTGCCAGCAGCCCCCCAGGGGAGACCCAGTACTTC. Protein: CASSPPGETQYF.

This clonotype was counted many times. This chain joins TRBV15 and TRBJ1-1, with no clear D. Germline CDR1 and CDR2: LNHNV and YYDKDF (reference sequence). This CDR3 region has 14 residues. Trimming took off 0 bases at V and 9 bases at J, with 14 bases between the two ends. In nucleotides, the CDR3 is TGTGCCACCAGCAGAGATCGGGCGGAAACCCAAGCTTTCTTT. Translated, it gives CATSRDRAETQAFF. Supplemented by reference TRBV15 and TRBJ1-1, the full variable domain reads DAMVIQNPRYQVTQFGKPVTLSCSQTLNHNVMYWYQQKSSQAPKLLFHYYDKDFNNEADTPDNFQSRRPNTSFCFLDIRSPGLGDTAMYLCATSRDRAETQAFFGQGTRLTVV.

This clonotype appeared a few times. The chain combines TRBV10-3 with TRBJ2-7, with 11 nucleotides matching TRBD2. The CDR3 runs to 13 residues. V lost 7 bases and J lost 7; bases outside the gene matches: 6. Germline CDR1 reads ENHRY; CDR2 reads SYGVKD. The CDR3 sequence is CAITTSGSGEQYF. CDR3 nucleotides: TGTGCCATCACTACTAGCGGGAGTGGGGAGCAGTACTTC.

This clonotype was seen many times. The genes are TRBV6-5 and TRBJ2-5, with unresolved D. The germline V gene encodes CDR1 MNHEY and CDR2 SVGAGI. The CDR3 contains 14 residues. V shed 1 base and J shed 5 bases, with 11 bases lying between them. The CDR3 nucleotides are TGTGCCAGCAGTTACTACGGCTCCAGGGAGACCCAGTACTTC. Encoded protein: CASSYYGSRETQYF.

Concerning this clonotype itself: A read error is possible here, since a much larger clone lies one base away. The CDR3 ends on some other residue instead of the conserved phenylalanine or tryptophan, so this is likely a read error. The chain recombines TRBV15 with TRBJ2-5; the D gene could be TRBD1 or TRBD2 (5 bases each). V was clipped by 3 bases and J by 2 bases, with 16 bases between them. The germline gives CDR1 LNHNV, CDR2 YYDKDF (reference sequence). The CDR3 loop spans 16 amino acids. The CDR3 spells CATSRPLRGEQETQYS. As DNA, the CDR3 is TGTGCCACCAGCAGGCCCCTTAGAGGGGAGCAAGAGACCCAGTACTCC.

This clonotype was recorded at least ten times. The CDR3 DNA reads TGCAGCGCTGATCGGGGGTTCGAGACCCAGTACTTC. This encodes CSADRGFETQYF. J is TRBJ2-5 and V is TRBV29-1; possibly TRBD2 for D (6 bases). V was shortened by 7 bases and J by 5 bases, with 14 bases between the two germline ends. CDR1 and CDR2 from the germline V gene are SQVTM and ANQGSEA. The CDR3 contains 12 residues.

This clonotype was found many times. This chain connects TRBV5-1 to TRBJ2-3; perhaps D is TRBD1 or TRBD2 (5 bases each). Germline-derived CDR1 and CDR2 are SGHRS and YFSETQ. CDR3 length equals 14 residues. The V end lost 9 bases, the J end lost 2 bases, and 16 bases lay between the germline ends. CDR3: CATAPGTPTDTQYF. CDR3 sequence (DNA): TGCGCCACCGCGCCTGGGACCCCCACAGATACGCAGTATTTT.

This clonotype has ten or more counts. The rearrangement uses TRBV6-1 and TRBJ2-1; maybe TRBD1 (6 bases). Trimming cost V 1 base and J 15 bases, with 13 bases left between them. This CDR3 contains 12 residues. Germline values: CDR1 MNHNS, CDR2 SASEGT. The CDR3 here is CASSEGWGHPFF. CDR3 sequence (DNA): TGTGCCAGCAGTGAAGGTTGGGGACACCCGTTCTTC.

The genes are TRBV2 and TRBJ2-1; unclear D gene. Looked up from germline, CDR1 is SNHLY and CDR2 is FYNNEI. The CDR3 contains 11 residues. Trimming removed 7 bases at V and 4 bases at J, with 5 bases between. DNA for the CDR3: TGTGCCAGCAATATATACAATGAGCAGTTCTTC. It codes for CASNIYNEQFF. The full variable domain, in which reference TRBV2 and TRBJ2-1 provide the parts outside the CDR3, is EPEVTQTPSHQVTQMGQEVILRCVPISNHLYFYWYRQILGQKVEFLVSFYNNEISEKSEIFDDQFSVERPDGSNFTLKIRSTKLEDSAMYFCASNIYNEQFFGPGTRLTVL.

This clonotype was counted ten times or more. This chain uses TRBV29-1 with TRBJ1-5, with a possible D match to TRBD1 (6 bases). V was shortened by 5 bases and J by 4 bases, with 15 bases between the two germline ends. Germline V gives CDR1 SQVTM, CDR2 ANQGSEA. The CDR3 spans 14 residues. In DNA form, the CDR3 reads TGCAGCGTTTCGGGGGTGGGGGCAAATCAGCCCCAGCATTTT. Translated, it gives CSVSGVGANQPQHF.

This clonotype was recorded at least ten times. The chain uses TRBV27 and TRBJ2-1, with 11 bases matching TRBD2. Germline V gene lookup returns CDR1 MNHEY and CDR2 SMNVEV (reference sequence). The V and J ends lost 4 bases and 3 bases, in that order; junction bases with no gene match: 5. This CDR3 region has 16 residues. CDR3 protein: CASSYRLAGRYNEQFF. The CDR3 DNA reads as TGTGCCAGCAGTTATAGACTAGCGGGACGCTACAATGAGCAGTTCTTC.

This clonotype was counted many times. V gene TRBV27 combines with J gene TRBJ1-1; D is ambiguous. Deletions cut 6 bases from V and 2 bases from J, with 10 bases between. The germline V gene has CDR1 MNHEY and CDR2 SMNVEV (reference sequence). The CDR3 contains 13 residues. This chain's CDR3 is CASRMNLNTEAFF. The CDR3 coding sequence is TGTGCCAGCAGAATGAACCTTAACACTGAAGCTTTCTTT.

This clonotype was detected a few times. This rearrangement joins TRBV7-6 to TRBJ1-1, with 7 bases that match TRBD1. Unmatched junction bases numbered 3, after V lost 4 bases and J lost 1 base. Germline V gene sequence: CDR1 SGHVS, CDR2 FNYEAQ. The length of the CDR3 is 14 residues. The CDR3 coding sequence is TGTGCCAGCAGCTCCAGGGGGGGGAACACTGAAGCTTTCTTT. Translated, it gives CASSSRGGNTEAFF.

This clonotype was observed many times. The chain employs TRBV10-3 and TRBJ2-7; D tentatively reads TRBD1 or TRBD2 (6 bases each). The CDR3 sequence is 13 residues long. Germline values: CDR1 ENHRY, CDR2 SYGVKD. The germline V and J ends were trimmed by 0 bases and 6 bases, with 9 bases remaining between them. CDR3 residues: CAISESGGGEQYF. The CDR3 nucleotides read TGTGCCATCAGTGAGTCAGGGGGAGGCGAGCAGTACTTC.

Many counts were recorded for this clonotype. The gene calls are TRBV28 and TRBJ2-1, with TRBD1 as a possible D gene (7 bases). CDR1 MDHEN and CDR2 SYDVKM come from the germline V gene. With 6 bases removed from V and 0 bases from J, the gap between germline ends came to 21 bases. The CDR3 covers 18 residues. CDR3 amino acids: CASRIDREERSSYNEQFF. The DNA for the CDR3 is TGTGCCAGCAGGATAGACAGGGAGGAACGGAGCTCCTACAATGAGCAGTTCTTC.

This clonotype was detected ten times or more. V gene TRBV12-3 or TRBV12-4 combines with J gene TRBJ2-7, with 7 nucleotides matching TRBD1. The ends lost 6 bases at V and 0 bases at J; junction bases unmatched: 8. CDR3 length: 15 amino acids. The CDR3 region is CASSARDRSSYEQYF. The CDR3 DNA is TGTGCCAGCAGCGCACGGGACAGAAGCTCCTACGAGCAGTACTTC.

The rearrangement uses TRBV6-5 and TRBJ2-5; 10 nucleotides match TRBD2. The V and J ends lost 0 bases and 4 bases, in that order; junction bases with no gene match: 11. The length of the CDR3 is 18 residues. Germline CDR1 and CDR2: MNHEY and SVGAGI. Written as DNA, the CDR3 is TGTGCCAGCAGTTACTCGTCAAATATAGCGGGAGGAACAGAGACCCAGTACTTC. Protein sequence: CASSYSSNIAGGTETQYF.

This clonotype was seen ten or more times. The chain carries TRBV27 and TRBJ2-3; the match to TRBD2 covers 7 bases. The V and J ends lost 2 bases and 4 bases, in that order; junction bases with no gene match: 6. Looked up from germline, CDR1 is MNHEY and CDR2 is SMNVEV (reference sequence). This CDR3 region has 15 residues. CDR3 sequence (DNA): TGTGCCAGCAGTTTAGGTGGGAGGGCGGCAGATACGCAGTATTTT. Translated, it gives CASSLGGRAADTQYF.

There are a few counts of this clonotype. The chain recombines TRBV10-3 with TRBJ2-7; no clear D gene. Trimming cost V 11 bases and J 5 bases, with 13 bases left between them. The germline V gene has CDR1 ENHRY and CDR2 SYGVKD. This CDR3 is 11 amino acids long. The CDR3 bases are TGTGCCTTTTCGACCGGCAACGAGCAGTACTTC. It yields the protein CAFSTGNEQYF.

This clonotype was observed many times. The chain is built from TRBV12-3 or TRBV12-4 and TRBJ1-1; no clear D. Trimming left V 5 bases short and J 1 base short, with 5 bases between. The CDR3 is 12 residues long. The CDR3: CASSTKNTEAFF. The CDR3 DNA reads as TGTGCCAGCAGTACCAAGAACACTGAAGCTTTCTTT.

This clonotype showed up many times. The V gene is TRBV28, the J gene TRBJ2-7; possibly TRBD2 for D (5 bases). The CDR3 spans 18 residues. In germline, CDR1 is MDHEN, CDR2 SYDVKM. V shed 7 bases and J shed 1 base, with 26 bases lying between them. The CDR3 nucleotides read TGTGCCAGCACCCTTTGGGAGACGGTCCCCGTTCCATCCTACGAGCAGTACTTC. Amino acid sequence: CASTLWETVPVPSYEQYF.

This clonotype has ten or more counts. V usage is TRBV21-1 and J usage is TRBJ2-7; TRBD1, as called in the table, went unchecked against the DNA. TRBV21-1 is assigned pseudogene status. There are 15 residues in the CDR3. The CDR3 DNA reads as TGTGCCAGCAGCAAAGTGAGGACAGGGCGCTACGAGCAGTACTTC. This codes for CASSKVRTGRYEQYF.

This clonotype was recorded at least ten times. The rearrangement uses TRBV27 and TRBJ2-7; 13 bases agree with TRBD2. From germline, CDR1 is MNHEY and CDR2 SMNVEV (reference sequence). Trimming removed 1 base from V and 6 bases from J; junction bases left unmatched: 6. The CDR3 totals 16 residues. CDR3: CASSLLATSGGFEQYF. The CDR3 DNA reads TGTGCCAGCAGTTTATTAGCGACTAGCGGGGGGTTCGAGCAGTACTTC.

This clonotype has ten or more counts. The chain recombines TRBV5-1 with TRBJ2-7; D could derive from TRBD1 or TRBD2 (5 bases each). The CDR3 runs to 13 residues. The ends were cut back, 7 bases at V and 4 bases at J, with 15 bases in the middle. Germline CDR1 is SGHRS and CDR2 is YFSETQ. The CDR3 loop reads CASGRGPQYEQYF. CDR3 bases: TGCGCCAGCGGTAGGGGACCCCAATACGAGCAGTACTTC. Full variable domain (remainder filled in from reference TRBV5-1 and TRBJ2-7): KAGVTQTPRYLIKTRGQQVTLSCSPISGHRSVSWYQQTPGQGLQFLFEYFSETQRNKGNFPGRFSGRQFSNSRSEMNVSTLELGDSALYLCASGRGPQYEQYFGPGTRLTVT.